The present entry profiles one T cell receptor (beta chain) with its context. The data were produced by immunoSEQ multiplex PCR, yet TCRdb's version contains in-frame clones alone and is incomplete. This table has fewer than 250,000 clones, approximately 86% appearing once. These data belong to a study of blood T cell repertoires in COVID-19. The origin of this receptor is a woman aged 40 to 50 with acute COVID-19. The sample was PBMCs or T cells enriched from blood (not recorded which).

This CDR3 is CASSSSTSGSGKYF. The CDR3 DNA sequence: TGTGCCAGCAGCTCCTCGACTAGCGGGAGTGGGAAGTACTTC. This chain uses TRBV9 with TRBJ2-7; TRBD2 matches at 12 bases. CDR1 and CDR2 (germline): SGDLS, YYNGEE. This CDR3 is built from 14 residues. J was trimmed by 11 bases and V by 4 bases; bases with no gene match: 10.